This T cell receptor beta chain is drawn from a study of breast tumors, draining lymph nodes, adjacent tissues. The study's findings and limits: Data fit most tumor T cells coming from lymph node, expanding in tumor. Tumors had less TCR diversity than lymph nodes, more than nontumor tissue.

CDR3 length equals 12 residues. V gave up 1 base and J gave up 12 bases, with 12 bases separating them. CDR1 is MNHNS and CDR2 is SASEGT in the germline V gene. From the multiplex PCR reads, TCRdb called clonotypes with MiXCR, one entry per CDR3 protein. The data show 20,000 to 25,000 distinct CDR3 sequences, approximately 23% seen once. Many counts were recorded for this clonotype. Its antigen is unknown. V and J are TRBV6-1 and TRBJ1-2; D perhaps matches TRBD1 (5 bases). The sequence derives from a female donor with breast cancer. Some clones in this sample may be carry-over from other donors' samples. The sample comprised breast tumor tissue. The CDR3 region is CASSEVGGVDTF. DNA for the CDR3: TGTGCCAGCAGTGAAGTCGGAGGGGTGGACACCTTC.